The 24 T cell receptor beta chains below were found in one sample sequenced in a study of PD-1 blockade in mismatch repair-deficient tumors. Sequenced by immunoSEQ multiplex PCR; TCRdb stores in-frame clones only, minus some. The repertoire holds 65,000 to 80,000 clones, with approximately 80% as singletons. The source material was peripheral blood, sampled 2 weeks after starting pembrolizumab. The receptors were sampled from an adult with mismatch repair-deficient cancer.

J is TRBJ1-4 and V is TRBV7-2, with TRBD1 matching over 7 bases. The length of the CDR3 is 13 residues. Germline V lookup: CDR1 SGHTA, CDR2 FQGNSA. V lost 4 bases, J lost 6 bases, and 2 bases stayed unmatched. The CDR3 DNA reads TGTGCCAGCAGCTCAGGGGGGGATGAAAAACTGTTTTTT. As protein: CASSSGGDEKLFF. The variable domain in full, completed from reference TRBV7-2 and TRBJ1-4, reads GAGVSQSPSNKVTEKGKDVELRCDPISGHTALYWYRQSLGQGLEFLIYFQGNSAPDKSGLPSDRFSAERTGGSVSTLTIQRTQQEDSAVYLCASSSGGDEKLFFGSGTQLSVL.

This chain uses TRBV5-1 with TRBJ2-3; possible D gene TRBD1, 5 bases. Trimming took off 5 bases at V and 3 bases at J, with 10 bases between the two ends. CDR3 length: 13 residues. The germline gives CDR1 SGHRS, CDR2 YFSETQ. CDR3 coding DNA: TGCGCCAGCAGATCGGACATTACAGATACGCAGTATTTT. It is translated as CASRSDITDTQYF.

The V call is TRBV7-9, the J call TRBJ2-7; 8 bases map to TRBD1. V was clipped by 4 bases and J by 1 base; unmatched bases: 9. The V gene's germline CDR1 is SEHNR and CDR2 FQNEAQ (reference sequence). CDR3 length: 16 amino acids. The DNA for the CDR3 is TGTGCCAGCAGCTCCCGGGACAGGAGTTTTTCCTACGAGCAGTACTTC. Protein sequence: CASSSRDRSFSYEQYF.

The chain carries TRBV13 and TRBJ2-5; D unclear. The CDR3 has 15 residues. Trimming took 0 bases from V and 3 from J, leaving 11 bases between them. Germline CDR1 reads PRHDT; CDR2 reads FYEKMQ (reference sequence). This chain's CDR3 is CASSLGYRLEETQYF. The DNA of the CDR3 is TGTGCCAGCAGCTTAGGGTATAGGCTCGAAGAGACCCAGTACTTC. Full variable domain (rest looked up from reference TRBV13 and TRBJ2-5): AAGVIQSPRHLIKEKRETATLKCYPIPRHDTVYWYQQGPGQDPQFLISFYEKMQSDKGSIPDRFSAQQFSDYHSELNMSSLELGDSALYFCASSLGYRLEETQYFGPGTRLLVL.

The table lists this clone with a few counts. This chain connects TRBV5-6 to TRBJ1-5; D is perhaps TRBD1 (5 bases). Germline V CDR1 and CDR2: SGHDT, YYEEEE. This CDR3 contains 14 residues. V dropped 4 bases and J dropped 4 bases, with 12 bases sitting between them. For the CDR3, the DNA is TGTGCCAGCAGCGAAACAGGTGGGAATCAGCCCCAGCATTTT. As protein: CASSETGGNQPQHF.

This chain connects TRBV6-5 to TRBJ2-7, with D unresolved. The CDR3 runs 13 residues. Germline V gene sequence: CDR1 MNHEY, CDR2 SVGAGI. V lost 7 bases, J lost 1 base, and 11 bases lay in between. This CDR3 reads CASTLGPSYEQYF. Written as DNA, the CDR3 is TGTGCCAGCACCCTGGGCCCTTCCTACGAGCAGTACTTC.

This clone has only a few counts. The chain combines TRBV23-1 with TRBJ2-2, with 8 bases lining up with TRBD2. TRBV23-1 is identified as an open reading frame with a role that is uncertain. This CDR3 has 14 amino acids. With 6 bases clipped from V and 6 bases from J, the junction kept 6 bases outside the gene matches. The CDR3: CASRGLERPGELFF. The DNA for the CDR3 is TGCGCCAGCAGGGGACTAGAAAGACCCGGGGAGCTGTTTTTT.

The CDR3 coding sequence is TGTGCCAGCACACCCGAGGCCGCTGAGCAGTTCTTC. This codes for CASTPEAAEQFF. The chain couples TRBV7-9 to TRBJ2-1; D gene uncertain. CDR1 is SEHNR, CDR2 FQNEAQ, per germline (reference sequence). The length of the CDR3 is 12 residues. Trimming took off 7 bases at V and 9 bases at J, with 13 bases between the two ends.

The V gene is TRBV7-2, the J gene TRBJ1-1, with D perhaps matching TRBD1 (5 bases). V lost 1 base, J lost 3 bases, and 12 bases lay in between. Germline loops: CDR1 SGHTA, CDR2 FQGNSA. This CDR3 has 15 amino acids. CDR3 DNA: TGTGCCAGCAGCTTAGAGGGTTTGACAGACACTGAAGCTTTCTTT. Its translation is CASSLEGLTDTEAFF.

The CDR3 loop reads CASGGQGAVGAKNIQYF. The CDR3 region has the DNA TGTGCCAGCGGTGGACAGGGGGCAGTCGGGGCCAAAAACATTCAGTACTTC. The gene calls are TRBV6-1 and TRBJ2-4; 11 bases are shared with TRBD1. CDR1 is MNHNS and CDR2 is SASEGT in the germline V gene. This CDR3 spans 17 amino acids. V was pared by 8 bases and J by 1 base, with 10 bases of the junction left unmatched.

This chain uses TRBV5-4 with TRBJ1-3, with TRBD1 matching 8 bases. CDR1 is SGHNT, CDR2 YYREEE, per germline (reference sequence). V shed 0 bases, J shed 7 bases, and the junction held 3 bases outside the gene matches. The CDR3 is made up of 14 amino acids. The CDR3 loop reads CASSLGDRPNTIYF. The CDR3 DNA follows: TGTGCCAGCAGCTTGGGGGACAGGCCCAACACCATATATTTT.

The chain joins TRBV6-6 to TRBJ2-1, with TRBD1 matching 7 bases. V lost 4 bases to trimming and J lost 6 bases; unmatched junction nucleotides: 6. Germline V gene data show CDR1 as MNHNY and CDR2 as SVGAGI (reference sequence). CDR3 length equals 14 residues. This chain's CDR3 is CASSSTGNGNEQFF. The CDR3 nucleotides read TGTGCCAGCAGTTCGACAGGGAACGGCAATGAGCAGTTCTTC.

CDR3 sequence (DNA): TGTGCCAGCAGTTTCGGGACAACGCTCATGAACACTGAAGCTTTCTTT. Encoded protein: CASSFGTTLMNTEAFF. The chain carries TRBV6-5 and TRBJ1-1, with D possibly being TRBD1 (6 bases). CDR1 MNHEY and CDR2 SVGAGI come from the germline V gene. The V end was cut by 4 bases, the J end by 0 bases, with 15 bases between. This CDR3 comprises 16 residues.

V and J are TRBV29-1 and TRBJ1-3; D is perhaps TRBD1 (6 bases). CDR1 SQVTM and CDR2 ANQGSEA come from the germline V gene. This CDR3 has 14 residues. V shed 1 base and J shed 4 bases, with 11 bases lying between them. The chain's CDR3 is CSVEGRDTGNTIYF. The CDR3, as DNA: TGCAGCGTTGAAGGCCGGGACACAGGAAACACCATATATTTT.

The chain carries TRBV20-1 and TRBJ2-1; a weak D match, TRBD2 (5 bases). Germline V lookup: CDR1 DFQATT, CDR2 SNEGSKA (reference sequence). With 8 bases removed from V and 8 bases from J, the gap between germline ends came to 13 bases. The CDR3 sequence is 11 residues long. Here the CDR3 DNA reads TGCAGTATGAAGAGGGATCATGAGCAGTTCTTC. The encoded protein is CSMKRDHEQFF.

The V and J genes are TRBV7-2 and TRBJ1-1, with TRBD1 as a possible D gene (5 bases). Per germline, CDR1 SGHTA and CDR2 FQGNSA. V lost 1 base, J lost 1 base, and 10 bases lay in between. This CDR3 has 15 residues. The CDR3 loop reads CASSLEGTPNTEAFF. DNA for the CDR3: TGTGCCAGCAGCTTAGAAGGGACGCCGAACACTGAAGCTTTCTTT.

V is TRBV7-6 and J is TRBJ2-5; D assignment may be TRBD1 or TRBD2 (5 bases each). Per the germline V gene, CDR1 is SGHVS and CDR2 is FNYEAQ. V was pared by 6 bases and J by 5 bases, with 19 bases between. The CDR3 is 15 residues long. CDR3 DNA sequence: TGTGCCAGCAGACATGGACCGGGGCAGAGCGAGACCCAGTACTTC. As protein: CASRHGPGQSETQYF.

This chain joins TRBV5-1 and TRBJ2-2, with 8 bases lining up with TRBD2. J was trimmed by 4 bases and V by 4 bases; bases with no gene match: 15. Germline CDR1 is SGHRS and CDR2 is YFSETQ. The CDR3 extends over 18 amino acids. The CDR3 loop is CASSPAGGGGRITGELFF. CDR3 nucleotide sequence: TGCGCCAGCAGCCCGGCCGGCGGGGGCGGGAGGATCACCGGGGAGCTGTTTTTT.

In DNA form, the CDR3 reads TGTGCCAGCAGTTTAGCACCCGGCGTTGGAGCCCAGCATTTT. Its protein is CASSLAPGVGAQHF. This chain uses TRBV6-6 with TRBJ1-5; D gene uncertain. This CDR3 is built from 14 residues. Germline V gene data show CDR1 as MNHNY and CDR2 as SVGAGI (reference sequence). V was pared by 4 bases and J by 11 bases, with 18 bases between.

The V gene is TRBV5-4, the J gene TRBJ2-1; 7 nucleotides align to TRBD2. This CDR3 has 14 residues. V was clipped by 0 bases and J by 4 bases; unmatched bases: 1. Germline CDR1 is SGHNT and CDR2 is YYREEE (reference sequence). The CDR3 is CASSLGLAYNEQFF. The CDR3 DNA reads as TGTGCCAGCAGCTTGGGACTAGCATACAATGAGCAGTTCTTC.

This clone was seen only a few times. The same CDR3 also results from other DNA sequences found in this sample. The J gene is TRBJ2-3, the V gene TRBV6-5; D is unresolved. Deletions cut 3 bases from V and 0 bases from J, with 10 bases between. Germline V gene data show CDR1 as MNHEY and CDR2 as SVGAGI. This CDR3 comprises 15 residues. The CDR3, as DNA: TGTGCCAGCAGTTATTTGGGCGGTAGCACAGATACGCAGTATTTT. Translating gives CASSYLGGSTDTQYF.

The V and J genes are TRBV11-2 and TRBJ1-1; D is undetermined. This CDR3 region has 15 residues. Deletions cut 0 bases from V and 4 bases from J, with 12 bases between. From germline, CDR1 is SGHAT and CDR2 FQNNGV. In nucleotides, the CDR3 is TGTGCCAGCAGCTTAGATCTTGGGGTGGGCACTGAAGCTTTCTTT. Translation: CASSLDLGVGTEAFF.

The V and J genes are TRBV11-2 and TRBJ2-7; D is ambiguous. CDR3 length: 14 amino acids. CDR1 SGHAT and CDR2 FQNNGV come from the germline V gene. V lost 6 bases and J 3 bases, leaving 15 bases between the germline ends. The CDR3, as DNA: TGTGCCAGCAGTGCTAAGGTCCAAAGCTACGAGCAGTACTTC. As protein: CASSAKVQSYEQYF.

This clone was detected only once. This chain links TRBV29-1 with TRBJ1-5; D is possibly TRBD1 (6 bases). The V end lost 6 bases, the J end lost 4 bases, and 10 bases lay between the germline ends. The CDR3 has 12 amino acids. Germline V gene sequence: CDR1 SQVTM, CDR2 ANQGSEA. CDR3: CSVTQGNQPQHF. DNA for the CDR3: TGCAGCGTGACCCAGGGGAATCAGCCCCAGCATTTT.